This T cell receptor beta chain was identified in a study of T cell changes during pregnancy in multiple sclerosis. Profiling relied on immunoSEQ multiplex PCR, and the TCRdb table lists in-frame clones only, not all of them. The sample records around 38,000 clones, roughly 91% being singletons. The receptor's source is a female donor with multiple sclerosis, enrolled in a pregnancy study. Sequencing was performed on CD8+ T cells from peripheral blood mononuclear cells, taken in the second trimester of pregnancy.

The DNA of the CDR3 is TGTGCCAGTAGTCCGGACAGGGGTAATGAGCAGTTCTTC. It yields the protein CASSPDRGNEQFF. This chain links TRBV19 with TRBJ2-1; 9 positions match TRBD1. Germline assignment: CDR1 LNHDA and CDR2 SQIVND (reference sequence). V shed 5 bases and J 7 bases; nucleotides not matched to a gene: 3. CDR3 length equals 13 residues.